This T cell receptor beta chain is drawn from a study of glioma-infiltrating T cells. TCR alpha and beta CDR3 regions were amplified from RNA using iRepertoire nested multiplex PCR. Tissue mRNA or PBMC total RNA, roughly 100-400 ng, went into one-step reverse transcription and amplification. Via MiXCR, TCRdb re-called the multiplex PCR reads, giving one row per CDR3 protein. The sample lists fewer than 500,000 distinct CDR3 sequences, more than 35% occurring once. The junction had 8 bases not matched to a gene; V was cut back by 1 base and J by 6 bases. The CDR3 length is 17 residues. There are a few counts of this clonotype.

Sequenced sample: glioma tissue, nonneoplastic brain tissue, or PBMCs (not recorded which). This clonotype originated in a human donor with low-grade glioma or glioblastoma, undergoing nonglioma brain surgery, or in good health (not recorded which). This chain uses TRBV12-3 or TRBV12-4 with TRBJ2-3; 12 nucleotides align to TRBD2. The CDR3 loop is CASSLEVLAGGLDTQYF. DNA of the CDR3: TGTGCCAGCAGTTTAGAAGTCCTAGCGGGAGGGTTGGATACGCAGTATTTT.